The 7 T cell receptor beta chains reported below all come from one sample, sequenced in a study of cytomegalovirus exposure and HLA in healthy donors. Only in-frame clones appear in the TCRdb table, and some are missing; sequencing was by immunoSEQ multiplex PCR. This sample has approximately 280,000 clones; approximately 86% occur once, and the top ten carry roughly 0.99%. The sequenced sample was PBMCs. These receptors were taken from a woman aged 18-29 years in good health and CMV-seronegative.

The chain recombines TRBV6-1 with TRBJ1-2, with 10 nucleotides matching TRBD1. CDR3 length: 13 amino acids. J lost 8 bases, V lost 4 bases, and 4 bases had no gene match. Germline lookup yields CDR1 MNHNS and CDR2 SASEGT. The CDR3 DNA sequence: TGTGCCAGCAGTGTGGGGACAGGGGCCGGCTACACCTTC. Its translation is CASSVGTGAGYTF.

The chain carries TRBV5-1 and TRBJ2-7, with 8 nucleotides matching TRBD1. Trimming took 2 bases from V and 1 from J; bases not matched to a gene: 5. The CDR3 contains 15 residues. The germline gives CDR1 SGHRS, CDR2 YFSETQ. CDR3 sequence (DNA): TGCGCCAGCAGCTTCCGGACAGGGTTGTCCTACGAGCAGTACTTC. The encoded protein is CASSFRTGLSYEQYF.

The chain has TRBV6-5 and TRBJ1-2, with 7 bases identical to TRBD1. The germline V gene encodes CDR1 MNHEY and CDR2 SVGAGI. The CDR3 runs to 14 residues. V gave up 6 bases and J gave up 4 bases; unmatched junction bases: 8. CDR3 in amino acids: CASSPGQAGYGYTF. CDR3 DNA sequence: TGTGCCAGCAGCCCCGGACAGGCGGGCTATGGCTACACCTTC.

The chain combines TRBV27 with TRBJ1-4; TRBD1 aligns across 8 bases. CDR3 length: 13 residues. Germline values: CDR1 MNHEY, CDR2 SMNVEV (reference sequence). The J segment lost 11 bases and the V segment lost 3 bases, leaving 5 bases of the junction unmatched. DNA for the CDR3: TGTGCCAGCAGTTTTCAGGGGGCTCGGAAACTGTTTTTT. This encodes CASSFQGARKLFF. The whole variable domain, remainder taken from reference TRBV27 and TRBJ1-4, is EAQVTQNPRYLITVTGKKLTVTCSQNMNHEYMSWYRQDPGLGLRQIYYSMNVEVTDKGDVPEGYKVSRKEKRNFPLILESPSPNQTSLYFCASSFQGARKLFFGSGTQLSVL.

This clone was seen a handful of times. For the CDR3, the DNA is TGTGCCAGCAGTTGGACAGGGGTGAACACTGAAGCTTTCTTT. Translating it yields CASSWTGVNTEAFF. The rearrangement uses TRBV28 and TRBJ1-1, with TRBD1 matching over 9 bases. V dropped 4 bases and J dropped 0; count of bases not matched to a gene: 0. CDR1 is MDHEN, CDR2 SYDVKM, per germline. The CDR3 is made up of 14 amino acids.

CDR3 sequence (DNA): TGTGCCAGCAGTCCAAAACTAGCCCAGTACGAGCAGTACTTC. Its translation: CASSPKLAQYEQYF. The chain uses TRBV27 and TRBJ2-7, with D perhaps TRBD2 (6 bases). Trimming took off 5 bases at V and 4 bases at J, with 15 bases between the two ends. The CDR3 sequence is 14 residues long. Germline loops: CDR1 MNHEY, CDR2 SMNVEV (reference sequence).

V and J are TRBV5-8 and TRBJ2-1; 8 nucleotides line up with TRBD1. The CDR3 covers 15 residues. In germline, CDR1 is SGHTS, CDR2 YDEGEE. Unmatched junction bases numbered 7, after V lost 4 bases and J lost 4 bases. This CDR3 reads CASSTGQGLYNEQFF. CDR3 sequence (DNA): TGTGCCAGCAGCACCGGACAGGGCCTATACAATGAGCAGTTCTTC.